The 26 T cell receptor beta chains listed next were all sequenced from one sample in a study of T cells in Graves' hyperthyroidism and ophthalmopathy (dated by TCRdb to the late 2010s). Libraries were constructed by multiplex PCR. The sequencer was an Illumina HiSeq 2000. The TCR beta CDR3 regions were amplified from the RNA transcripts. The first round of RT-PCR for the TCR CDR3 was performed with the HTBI primer set and the Qiagen OneStep RT-PCR kit. The public reads were quality trimmed at Q25 with fastp and then assembled into clones with MiXCR by TCRdb, keeping productive beta chains. For every CDR3 protein sequence, its rows merge into one entry that carries the most common genes and DNA. This sample comprises roughly 500,000 distinct CDR3 sequences, around a fifth of them detected only once. Around 50% of the sample comes from the top ten. Material for sequencing was blood. The receptors originated from a woman in her 70s with Graves' ophthalmopathy.

This clonotype has just a few counts. The V and J genes are TRBV7-9 and TRBJ2-7; tentatively, D is TRBD2 (5 bases). Germline CDR1 reads SEHNR; CDR2 reads FQNEAQ (reference sequence). V lost 3 bases and J lost 0, with 12 bases in between. CDR3 length equals 15 residues. CDR3 loop: CASSFGGPLSYEQYF. In nucleotides, the CDR3 is TGTGCCAGCAGCTTTGGAGGACCTCTCTCCTACGAGCAGTACTTC.

The V and J genes are TRBV11-2 and TRBJ2-5, with D perhaps TRBD2 (5 bases). Between the trimmed V and J ends, which lost 2 bases and 5 bases, there was a span of 18 bases. The CDR3 length is 16 residues. Germline CDR1 and CDR2: SGHAT and FQNNGV. DNA for the CDR3: TGTGCCAGCAGCTTAAGCCGACTATCGGGCTTGGAGACCCAGTACTTC. As protein: CASSLSRLSGLETQYF.

This clonotype came up a few times. J is TRBJ2-1 and V is TRBV18; D is undetermined. This CDR3 comprises 11 residues. Deletions cut 2 bases from V and 10 bases from J, with 6 bases between. CDR1 and CDR2 from the germline V gene are KGHSH and LQKENI. The CDR3 DNA reads as TGTGCCAGCTCACCAAGGGAAGAGCAGTTCTTC. Protein product: CASSPREEQFF.

A note on this clonotype: The junction departs from germline at one end; a sequencing error may be responsible. The chain couples TRBV24-1 to TRBJ2-5, with 7 bases identical to TRBD2. CDR1 is KGHDR, CDR2 SFDVKD, per germline. The CDR3 consists of 13 residues. CDR3 DNA sequence: TGTGCCACCAGTGACCCCCTGCGGGAGACCCGGTACTTC. This sequence encodes CATSDPLRETRYF.

In the case of this clonotype: Just one base apart from a much larger clone, this may be a read error. CDR3 nucleotides: TGTGCCGGCAATGGGCTAGCGGAGATAGATGAGCAGTTCTTC. Translated: CAGNGLAEIDEQFF. V usage is TRBV11-2 and J usage is TRBJ2-1; 7 bases agree with TRBD2. CDR3 length: 14 amino acids. The V segment lost 11 bases and the J segment 8 bases; nucleotides outside the gene matches: 15. The germline CDR1 and CDR2 sequences are SGHAT and FQNNGV.

J is TRBJ1-2 and V is TRBV13; weak D call: TRBD1 (5 bases). Trimming took off 5 bases at V and 8 bases at J, with 15 bases between the two ends. Looked up from germline, CDR1 is PRHDT and CDR2 is FYEKMQ (reference sequence). There are 13 residues in the CDR3. The CDR3, as DNA: TGTGCCAGCAGCCAATTTTTGGGACGCGGCTACACCTTC. The encoded protein is CASSQFLGRGYTF.

This clonotype has a handful of counts. The rearrangement uses TRBV4-1 and TRBJ1-1; D is unclear. V was trimmed by 4 bases and J by 2 bases, leaving 17 bases between them. Germline V gene sequence: CDR1 MGHRA, CDR2 YSYEKL. The length of the CDR3 is 16 residues. CDR3 residues: CASSPNQLTENTEAFF. CDR3 nucleotides: TGCGCCAGCAGCCCCAACCAGTTAACGGAAAACACTGAAGCTTTCTTT.

This clonotype has only a few counts. V is TRBV20-1 and J is TRBJ2-1; the match to TRBD2 covers 12 bases. Trimming at V came to 2 bases and at J to 7 bases, leaving 9 bases not matched to a gene. The CDR3 runs to 16 residues. Germline V lookup: CDR1 DFQATT, CDR2 SNEGSKA (reference sequence). CDR3 DNA: TGCAGTGCTAGATCCGGACTAGCGGGACCCAGAAATGAGCAGTTCTTC. It encodes CSARSGLAGPRNEQFF.

This clonotype was detected many times. The chain has TRBV11-2 and TRBJ2-7; 10 bases are a match to TRBD1. CDR1 is SGHAT, CDR2 FQNNGV, per germline. This CDR3 comprises 14 residues. V shed 7 bases, J shed 4 bases, and the junction held 7 bases outside the gene matches. The CDR3 loop reads CASTNRDRGYEQYF. In nucleotides, the CDR3 is TGTGCCAGCACCAACCGGGACAGGGGTTACGAGCAGTACTTC.

This clonotype was counted a few times. V is TRBV7-2 and J is TRBJ1-1; D may be TRBD1 (5 bases). The CDR3 is 11 residues long. Germline CDR1 is SGHTA and CDR2 is FQGNSA. Trimming cost V 6 bases and J 4 bases, with 6 bases left between them. Here the CDR3 reads CASRQVTEAFF. DNA for the CDR3: TGTGCCAGCAGACAGGTCACTGAAGCTTTCTTT.

V and J are TRBV3-1 and TRBJ1-1; no clear D. The CDR3 sequence is 13 residues long. Per the germline V gene, CDR1 is LGHDT and CDR2 is YNNKEL (reference sequence). Trimming cost V 0 bases and J 10 bases, with 12 bases left between them. CDR3 in amino acids: CASSQEIMMGAFF. The CDR3 DNA follows: TGTGCCAGCAGCCAAGAAATAATGATGGGAGCTTTCTTT.

This chain joins TRBV20-1 and TRBJ2-3; 13 bases align to TRBD2. CDR1 and CDR2 from the germline V gene are DFQATT and SNEGSKA (reference sequence). Germline trimming cut 4 bases from V and 0 bases from J; bases unmatched to any gene: 16. This CDR3 region has 20 residues. CDR3: CSANGGRLAGGRSSTDTQYF. In DNA, the CDR3 is TGCAGTGCTAATGGCGGAAGACTAGCGGGAGGCCGGTCTAGCACAGATACGCAGTATTTT.

This clonotype came up a few times. The V and J genes are TRBV5-4 and TRBJ1-2; D remains ambiguous. Per germline, CDR1 SGHNT and CDR2 YYREEE (reference sequence). The V end lost 4 bases, the J end lost 6 bases, and 16 bases lay between the germline ends. CDR3 length equals 14 residues. The CDR3 region is CASSPPGEVNGYTF. CDR3 DNA: TGTGCCAGCAGCCCCCCCGGGGAGGTTAATGGCTACACCTTC. The whole variable domain, filled in from reference TRBV5-4 and TRBJ1-2, reads ETGVTQSPTHLIKTRGQQVTLRCSSQSGHNTVSWYQQALGQGPQFIFQYYREEENGRGNFPPRFSGLQFPNYSSELNVNALELDDSALYLCASSPPGEVNGYTFGSGTRLTVV.

This clonotype was seen ten or more times. The chain couples TRBV11-2 to TRBJ2-1, with a tentative D call TRBD1 (5 bases). Trimming left V 1 base short and J 3 bases short, with 13 bases between. Germline V CDR1 and CDR2: SGHAT, FQNNGV. CDR3 length equals 16 residues. The CDR3 coding sequence is TGTGCCAGCAGCTTAGGGCCCCGCGGACACTACAATGAGCAGTTCTTC. It codes for CASSLGPRGHYNEQFF.

The genes are TRBV6-1 and TRBJ1-4; 8 positions match TRBD1. The CDR3 totals 16 residues. The V and J ends lost 7 bases and 7 bases, in that order; junction bases with no gene match: 14. Germline V lookup: CDR1 MNHNS, CDR2 SASEGT. The CDR3 is CASKPPVQGASEKLFF. The CDR3 DNA is TGTGCCAGCAAACCACCCGTCCAGGGGGCGAGTGAAAAACTGTTTTTT.

Regarding this clonotype: This may stem from a read error, because a much larger clone lies one nucleotide away. In DNA, the CDR3 is TGTACCACCAGCAGAGATACACGGGGCTCCGAAAAACTGTTTTTT. Translated, it gives CTTSRDTRGSEKLFF. The chain joins TRBV15 to TRBJ1-4, with D perhaps matching TRBD1 (5 bases). This CDR3 is built from 15 residues. Germline lookup yields CDR1 LNHNV and CDR2 YYDKDF (reference sequence).

Ten or more counts support this clonotype. The gene calls are TRBV28 and TRBJ2-7; tentatively, D is TRBD1 (6 bases). The germline CDR1 and CDR2 sequences are MDHEN and SYDVKM. The V and J ends lost 8 bases and 1 base respectively, with 15 bases between them. The CDR3 contains 14 residues. The CDR3 region has the DNA TGTGCCAGCGGGGCAGGGGTTGAGTCCTACGAGCAGTACTTC. This gives the protein CASGAGVESYEQYF.

The V gene is TRBV28, the J gene TRBJ1-1; D ambiguous. The V and J ends lost 6 bases and 4 bases respectively, with 12 bases between them. The CDR3 loop spans 13 amino acids. From germline, CDR1 is MDHEN and CDR2 SYDVKM. CDR3 nucleotide sequence: TGTGCCAGCAGAACAGCTTTGAGCACTGAAGCTTTCTTT. Translation gives CASRTALSTEAFF.

This chain connects TRBV15 to TRBJ2-1, with D tentatively TRBD1 (5 bases). Germline assignment: CDR1 LNHNV and CDR2 YYDKDF (reference sequence). The ends were cut back, 2 bases at V and 5 bases at J, with 10 bases in the middle. The CDR3 loop spans 14 amino acids. CDR3 in amino acids: CATSRHRTDNEQFF. DNA of the CDR3: TGTGCCACCAGCAGACACAGGACCGACAATGAGCAGTTCTTC.

In its sample, this clonotype was seen a few times. CDR3 in amino acids: CASSLGTYTSGSYEQYF. CDR3 nucleotide sequence: TGTGCCAGCAGCTTGGGAACGTATACCTCCGGGTCCTACGAGCAGTACTTC. The V and J genes are TRBV11-2 and TRBJ2-7; no firm D call. V dropped 3 bases and J dropped 1 base, with 19 bases sitting between them. Germline loops: CDR1 SGHAT, CDR2 FQNNGV. The CDR3 runs 17 residues.

The V call is TRBV5-6, the J call TRBJ2-7, with a weak D call TRBD1 (5 bases). Trimming cost V 1 base and J 2 bases, with 10 bases left between them. The CDR3 has 14 residues. The germline V gene has CDR1 SGHDT and CDR2 YYEEEE. The CDR3 loop reads CASSLHRITYEQYF. CDR3 DNA sequence: TGTGCCAGCAGCTTGCACAGGATAACCTACGAGCAGTACTTC.

The sample holds a few counts of this clonotype. This chain uses TRBV5-1 with TRBJ1-1, with 10 bases lining up with TRBD1. The V gene end was trimmed by 0 bases and the J gene end by 7 bases; junction bases not matched to a gene: 6. Germline CDR1 is SGHRS and CDR2 is YFSETQ. The CDR3 has 15 amino acids. The CDR3 loop reads CASSLAGTGAVEAFF. The CDR3 DNA sequence: TGCGCCAGCAGCTTGGCCGGGACAGGGGCGGTTGAAGCTTTCTTT.

This clonotype came up a few times. V gene TRBV5-1 combines with J gene TRBJ2-5; 7 bases map to TRBD2. The J segment lost 2 bases and the V segment lost 1 base, leaving 5 bases of the junction unmatched. The V gene's germline CDR1 is SGHRS and CDR2 YFSETQ. This CDR3 comprises 15 residues. Here the CDR3 DNA reads TGCGCCAGCAGCTTGACTAGCGTATTTCAAGAGACCCAGTACTTC. Translation gives CASSLTSVFQETQYF.

This clonotype was picked up many times. V and J are TRBV2 and TRBJ1-1; D is unclear. The ends were cut back, 7 bases at V and 1 base at J, with 10 bases in the middle. CDR3 size: 13 residues. Per the germline V gene, CDR1 is SNHLY and CDR2 is FYNNEI. CDR3 nucleotide sequence: TGTGCCAGCAACTACGGGAAGAACACTGAAGCTTTCTTT. The encoded protein is CASNYGKNTEAFF.

Ten or more counts support this clonotype. This chain connects TRBV12-3 or TRBV12-4 to TRBJ2-2, with 12 bases matching TRBD2. The V gene end was trimmed by 5 bases and the J gene end by 5 bases; junction bases not matched to a gene: 12. CDR3 length: 18 amino acids. DNA for the CDR3: TGTGCCAGCAGTCCCAGACTAGCGGGAGTGATGGTGACCGGGGAGCTGTTTTTT. As protein: CASSPRLAGVMVTGELFF.

The J gene is TRBJ2-1, the V gene TRBV20-1, with D unresolved. This CDR3 region has 11 residues. Germline V lookup: CDR1 DFQATT, CDR2 SNEGSKA (reference sequence). V gave up 3 bases and J gave up 8 bases, with 8 bases separating them. The DNA of the CDR3 is TGCAGTGCTAGCGGTCCCTATGAGCAGTTCTTC. Translating gives CSASGPYEQFF.